Each of the 14 T cell receptor beta chains below was sequenced from the same sample in a study of response to subunit inactivated influenza vaccine. TCRdb recomputed calls from the RT-PCR reads with MiXCR, one row per CDR3 protein. Here the sample spans roughly 710,000 distinct CDR3 sequences, about 14% being singletons. The material sequenced was PBMCs from blood, taken 14 to 15 days before vaccination. The source is a man aged 50 to 60 who received an inactivated influenza vaccine.

This clonotype was observed at least ten times. The CDR3 loop reads CASRDRAYYEQYF. As DNA, the CDR3 is TGTGCCAGCAGGGACAGGGCGTACTACGAGCAGTACTTC. The chain employs TRBV2 and TRBJ2-7; 8 bases line up with TRBD1. CDR1 is SNHLY and CDR2 is FYNNEI in the germline V gene. The CDR3 extends over 13 amino acids. The ends lost 6 bases at V and 3 bases at J; junction bases unmatched: 4.

Only a few counts were recorded for this clonotype. This chain joins TRBV6-2 or TRBV6-3 and TRBJ2-7, with D perhaps matching TRBD1 (6 bases). Deletions cut 5 bases from V and 0 bases from J, with 14 bases between. CDR1 and CDR2 (germline): MNHEY, SVGEGT. This CDR3 spans 15 amino acids. The CDR3 coding sequence is TGTGCCAGCAGTCAGGACAGTGCTAGCTCCTACGAGCAGTACTTC. Its protein product is CASSQDSASSYEQYF.

This clonotype was picked up a small number of times. This rearrangement joins TRBV7-2 to TRBJ2-1; possible D gene TRBD2, 5 bases. V lost 3 bases, J lost 6 bases, and 9 bases lay in between. The CDR3 consists of 13 residues. From germline, CDR1 is SGHTA and CDR2 FQGNSA. The CDR3 bases are TGTGCCAGCAGCTTGACTGCGGGCAATGAGCAGTTCTTC. This translates into CASSLTAGNEQFF.

The V call is TRBV4-3, the J call TRBJ2-2; TRBD2 matches 12 bases. The V and J ends lost 6 bases and 7 bases, in that order; junction bases with no gene match: 6. Germline CDR1 LGHNA, CDR2 YSLEER. CDR3 size: 15 residues. The CDR3 loop is CASSLAGGVGGELFF. The DNA of the CDR3 is TGCGCCAGCAGTCTAGCGGGGGGGGTTGGCGGGGAGCTGTTTTTT.

This clonotype turned up a few times. The chain is built from TRBV6-1 and TRBJ2-1; 9 bases fit TRBD1. The CDR3 extends over 15 amino acids. CDR1 MNHNS and CDR2 SASEGT come from the germline V gene. With V trimmed by 6 bases and J by 6 bases, 9 bases remained unmatched. The CDR3 DNA reads TGTGCCAGCAGACCACCCGGGACAGGGAGCAATGAGCAGTTCTTC. Its translation: CASRPPGTGSNEQFF.

CDR3: CASSPPSGINTGELFF. CDR3 bases: TGTGCCAGCTCACCACCTAGCGGGATAAACACCGGGGAGCTGTTTTTT. The chain joins TRBV18 to TRBJ2-2; 8 bases match TRBD2. V trimming: 0 bases; J trimming: 2 bases; junction bases outside the gene matches: 2. This CDR3 contains 16 residues. Germline-derived CDR1 and CDR2 are KGHSH and LQKENI. The whole variable domain, filled in from reference TRBV18 and TRBJ2-2, reads NAGVMQNPRHLVRRRGQEARLRCSPMKGHSHVYWYRQLPEEGLKFMVYLQKENIIDESGMPKERFSAEFPKEGPSILRIQQVVRGDSAAYFCASSPPSGINTGELFFGEGSRLTVL.

A word on this clonotype: Just one base apart from a much larger clone, this may be a read error. The V gene is TRBV4-1, the J gene TRBJ2-2; 12 nucleotides agree with TRBD2. Germline V gives CDR1 MGHRA, CDR2 YSYEKL. The CDR3 runs 15 residues. The CDR3 nucleotides read TGCGCCAGAAGCCTACGGACTAGCGGGGCCGGGGAGCTGTTTTTT. Its protein is CARSLRTSGAGELFF.

This clonotype appeared many times. The junction does not match germline at one end; this may be a read error. The V gene is TRBV5-1, the J gene TRBJ2-5; 7 nucleotides line up with TRBD2. In germline, CDR1 is SGHRS, CDR2 YFSETQ. The CDR3 consists of 13 residues. CDR3 residues: CASSSGEGETQYF. In DNA form, the CDR3 reads TGTGCCAGCAGTTCCGGGGAGGGGGAGACCCAGTACTTC.

The genes are TRBV29-1 and TRBJ2-7, with 7 bases aligning to TRBD1. Germline lookup yields CDR1 SQVTM and CDR2 ANQGSEA. The length of the CDR3 is 13 residues. V gave up 5 bases and J gave up 3 bases; unmatched junction bases: 7. The CDR3 DNA reads TGCAGCGTTACTACAGGGGCCGTCTACGAGCAGTACTTC. This translates into CSVTTGAVYEQYF.

On this clonotype: An end of the junction does not agree with germline; a read error may underlie this. The gene calls are TRBV28 and TRBJ2-7; 7 bases line up with TRBD2. The germline V gene has CDR1 MDHEN and CDR2 SYDVKM. This CDR3 is built from 13 residues. CDR3: CASSLGRVYEEYF. DNA for the CDR3: TGTGCCAGCAGTTTAGGGAGGGTCTACGAGGAGTACTTC.

This clonotype was detected ten times or more. This chain joins TRBV5-1 and TRBJ2-1, with TRBD2 identical over 7 bases. CDR1 SGHRS and CDR2 YFSETQ come from the germline V gene. The CDR3 totals 15 residues. The trim removed 4 bases at V and 4 bases at J, leaving 8 bases unmatched. Written as DNA, the CDR3 is TGCGCCAGCAGCCCTGGGGCTAGCGGTTACAATGAGCAGTTCTTC. Protein product: CASSPGASGYNEQFF.

This clonotype was found a few times. The chain joins TRBV7-6 to TRBJ2-5; 8 bases are a match to TRBD2. V shed 5 bases, J shed 4 bases, and the junction held 12 bases outside the gene matches. Germline V CDR1 and CDR2: SGHVS, FNYEAQ. The CDR3 contains 16 residues. Here the CDR3 DNA reads TGTGCCAGCAGCCCCCCCACGGGGGGGTCTCTAGAGACCCAGTACTTC. Translating it yields CASSPPTGGSLETQYF. Full variable domain (rest looked up from reference TRBV7-6 and TRBJ2-5): GAGVSQSPRYKVTKRGQDVALRCDPISGHVSLYWYRQALGQGPEFLTYFNYEAQQDKSGLPNDRFSAERPEGSISTLTIQRTEQRDSAMYRCASSPPTGGSLETQYFGPGTRLLVL.

The chain couples TRBV2 to TRBJ2-1; 10 nucleotides line up with TRBD1. This CDR3 is built from 15 residues. V was pared by 6 bases and J by 4 bases, with 6 bases of the junction left unmatched. Germline CDR1 reads SNHLY; CDR2 reads FYNNEI. The CDR3 nucleotides are TGTGCCAGCAGGGTTGGACAGGGGGTTTACAATGAGCAGTTCTTC. This codes for CASRVGQGVYNEQFF. Filled out from reference TRBV2 and TRBJ2-1, the complete variable domain reads EPEVTQTPSHQVTQMGQEVILRCVPISNHLYFYWYRQILGQKVEFLVSFYNNEISEKSEIFDDQFSVERPDGSNFTLKIRSTKLEDSAMYFCASRVGQGVYNEQFFGPGTRLTVL.

This clonotype was picked up many times. The chain joins TRBV20-1 to TRBJ1-1; possibly TRBD1 for D (5 bases). This CDR3 contains 13 residues. Trimming pared 1 base from V and 4 bases from J, leaving 10 bases between. Germline lookup yields CDR1 DFQATT and CDR2 SNEGSKA (reference sequence). The CDR3 spells CSARGGAGTEAFF. The CDR3 region has the DNA TGCAGTGCTAGAGGGGGCGCAGGCACTGAAGCTTTCTTT.